These 32 T cell receptor beta chains share one sample of origin, sequenced in a study of cytomegalovirus exposure and HLA in healthy donors. A multiplex PCR was run with 60 Vbeta primers and 13 Jbeta primers. Produced via immunoSEQ multiplex PCR; TCRdb's table is partial and in-frame only. This table holds 30,000 to 40,000 clones, more than 80% found once. The sequenced sample consisted of PBMCs. The receptors come from a woman in her 40s in good health and CMV-seronegative.

The J gene is TRBJ1-5, the V gene TRBV5-1; D is possibly TRBD1 (6 bases). Germline V gene sequence: CDR1 SGHRS, CDR2 YFSETQ. The CDR3 extends over 14 amino acids. The V end was cut by 5 bases, the J end by 2 bases, with 11 bases between. The chain's CDR3 is CASSQGGGNQPQHF. The CDR3 bases are TGCGCCAGCAGTCAAGGGGGGGGCAATCAGCCCCAGCATTTT.

This clone has just a few counts. The chain joins TRBV4-1 to TRBJ2-5; no reliable D call. The CDR3 consists of 11 residues. Trimming cost V 4 bases and J 4 bases, with 4 bases left between them. CDR1 is MGHRA and CDR2 is YSYEKL in the germline V gene. This CDR3 reads CASSRGETQYF. As DNA, the CDR3 is TGCGCCAGCAGCCGCGGAGAGACCCAGTACTTC.

The chain employs TRBV4-1 and TRBJ1-5; D gene unclear. Trimming took off 0 bases at V and 0 bases at J, with 9 bases between the two ends. The CDR3 runs 16 residues. Germline assignment: CDR1 MGHRA and CDR2 YSYEKL. For the CDR3, the DNA is TGCGCCAGCAGCCAAGATGGGCAGTTTAGCAATCAGCCCCAGCATTTT. This gives the protein CASSQDGQFSNQPQHF.

V gene TRBV4-1 combines with J gene TRBJ1-2, with D hard to call. The ends were cut back, 7 bases at V and 7 bases at J, with 19 bases in the middle. CDR3 length equals 14 residues. The germline CDR1 and CDR2 sequences are MGHRA and YSYEKL. The CDR3 DNA reads TGCGCCAGCAATTCCAATGGGTCGCGGGGTGGCTACACCTTC. It specifies CASNSNGSRGGYTF.

This clone was detected only a few times. The V and J genes are TRBV7-9 and TRBJ1-6, with D possibly being TRBD1 (6 bases). Germline loops: CDR1 SEHNR, CDR2 FQNEAQ (reference sequence). The CDR3 covers 13 residues. The ends were cut back, 0 bases at V and 9 bases at J, with 6 bases in the middle. The CDR3: CASSLAGGSPLHF. CDR3 in DNA: TGTGCCAGCAGCTTAGCAGGGGGTTCACCCCTCCACTTT.

The CDR3 nucleotides are TGCGCCAGCAGCCAAGGGATACAGGGTGAGACCCAGTACTTC. Amino acids: CASSQGIQGETQYF. The V gene is TRBV4-1, the J gene TRBJ2-5; the D gene is possibly TRBD1 (6 bases). Looked up from germline, CDR1 is MGHRA and CDR2 is YSYEKL. V lost 1 base and J 5 bases, leaving 11 bases between the germline ends. The CDR3 is 14 amino acids.

This clone showed up just once. The CDR3 bases are TGTGCCAGCAGTGAATACTCGGCGGGGCTCACCGGGGAGCTGTTTTTT. Encoded protein: CASSEYSAGLTGELFF. This chain connects TRBV6-1 to TRBJ2-2, with D possibly matching TRBD2 (6 bases). Germline V lookup: CDR1 MNHNS, CDR2 SASEGT. Trimming removed 2 bases at V and 4 bases at J, with 14 bases between. There are 16 residues in the CDR3.

This chain joins TRBV7-9 and TRBJ2-7; a possible D gene is TRBD1 (6 bases). The CDR3 loop spans 17 amino acids. Germline lookup yields CDR1 SEHNR and CDR2 FQNEAQ (reference sequence). Trimming removed 5 bases at V and 2 bases at J, with 22 bases between. DNA of the CDR3: TGTGCCAGCAGCCCCAACCTAGACAGGACGCGACCCTACGAGCAGTACTTC. Amino acids: CASSPNLDRTRPYEQYF. The whole variable domain, remainder taken from reference TRBV7-9 and TRBJ2-7, is DTGVSQNPRHKITKRGQNVTFRCDPISEHNRLYWYRQTLGQGPEFLTYFQNEAQLEKSRLLSDRFSAERPKGSFSTLEIQRTEQGDSAMYLCASSPNLDRTRPYEQYFGPGTRLTVT.

The rearrangement joins TRBV20-1 to TRBJ2-3, with 7 bases that match TRBD2. The CDR3 is 11 residues long. The trim removed 1 base at V and 13 bases at J, leaving 5 bases unmatched. Germline assignment: CDR1 DFQATT and CDR2 SNEGSKA (reference sequence). The DNA for the CDR3 is TGCAGTGCTAGAGGCGGACTAGGGAAGTATTTT. It translates to CSARGGLGKYF.

This clone came up a few times. The genes are TRBV6-5 and TRBJ1-3, with 7 bases that match TRBD1. This CDR3 is built from 13 residues. CDR1 and CDR2 from the germline V gene are MNHEY and SVGAGI. The junction had 1 base not matched to a gene; V was cut back by 5 bases and J by 3 bases. CDR3 DNA sequence: TGTGCCAGCAGTACAGGGGATGGAAACACCATATATTTT. Its protein is CASSTGDGNTIYF.

This chain connects TRBV4-2 to TRBJ1-1, with D possibly TRBD1 on 6 matching bases. Germline values: CDR1 LGHNA, CDR2 YNFKEQ. The CDR3 contains 13 residues. Trimming pared 0 bases from V and 8 bases from J, leaving 10 bases between. CDR3 sequence: CASSQDPDREAFF. DNA of the CDR3: TGTGCCAGCAGCCAAGATCCTGACAGGGAAGCTTTCTTT.

V gene TRBV29-1 combines with J gene TRBJ2-4; possibly TRBD1 for D (6 bases). This CDR3 spans 14 amino acids. V lost 7 bases to trimming and J lost 2 bases, with 15 bases between them. Germline CDR1 SQVTM, CDR2 ANQGSEA. The CDR3 is CSAGGGLPKNIQYF. The CDR3 DNA sequence: TGCAGCGCCGGTGGGGGCCTACCCAAAAACATTCAGTACTTC.

This clone was seen only a few times. The V and J genes are TRBV7-6 and TRBJ1-6, with TRBD1 matching over 8 bases. After removal of 2 bases from V and 6 bases from J, the junction contained 6 bases not matched to a gene. The CDR3 is 16 residues long. Germline values: CDR1 SGHVS, CDR2 FNYEAQ. The CDR3 is CASSLRIGQGNSPLHF. The CDR3 nucleotides read TGTGCCAGCAGCTTAAGGATAGGACAGGGTAATTCACCCCTCCACTTT.

The chain couples TRBV5-4 to TRBJ1-1; 7 nucleotides agree with TRBD1. J lost 6 bases, V lost 0 bases, and 2 bases had no gene match. The CDR3 is made up of 13 amino acids. Germline V gene sequence: CDR1 SGHNT, CDR2 YYREEE (reference sequence). The CDR3 DNA sequence: TGTGCCAGCAGCTTGGTACAGGGGTCTGAAGCTTTCTTT. This codes for CASSLVQGSEAFF.

The CDR3 protein is CASRRGLGTEAFF. Here the CDR3 DNA reads TGTGCCAGCAGGAGGGGGCTGGGGACTGAAGCTTTCTTT. The chain combines TRBV6-1 with TRBJ1-1; 7 bases line up with TRBD1. The ends lost 6 bases at V and 5 bases at J; junction bases unmatched: 6. Germline CDR1 and CDR2: MNHNS and SASEGT. The CDR3 loop spans 13 amino acids.

The chain has TRBV4-1 and TRBJ1-6; D gene uncertain. The V and J ends lost 1 base and 0 bases respectively, with 10 bases between them. This CDR3 has 17 amino acids. From germline, CDR1 is MGHRA and CDR2 YSYEKL. CDR3 loop: CASSQGTFGSYNSPLHF. CDR3 nucleotide sequence: TGCGCCAGCAGCCAAGGCACTTTCGGCTCCTATAATTCACCCCTCCACTTT.

This sequence joins TRBV11-1 and TRBJ2-2; 15 positions agree with TRBD2. V was pared by 3 bases and J by 6 bases, with 2 bases of the junction left unmatched. CDR3 length: 16 amino acids. Germline lookup yields CDR1 SGHAT and CDR2 FQDESV (reference sequence). CDR3 sequence: CASSLGLAGGAGELFF. The DNA of the CDR3 is TGTGCCAGCAGCTTGGGACTAGCGGGGGGCGCCGGGGAGCTGTTTTTT.

The J gene is TRBJ1-1, the V gene TRBV19; D gene unclear. The V gene lost 1 base and the J gene lost 4 bases, with 10 bases spanning the gap. The CDR3 length is 14 residues. The germline CDR1 and CDR2 sequences are LNHDA and SQIVND (reference sequence). In DNA form, the CDR3 reads TGTGCCAGTAGTATAGGGCCCCGGGGCACTGAAGCTTTCTTT. Translation gives CASSIGPRGTEAFF.

This clone was seen just once. The rearrangement joins TRBV6-5 to TRBJ2-2; D unclear. This CDR3 has 12 residues. The V end lost 7 bases, the J end lost 0 bases, and 3 bases lay between the germline ends. The germline gives CDR1 MNHEY, CDR2 SVGAGI. CDR3: CASTSNTGELFF. The CDR3 DNA sequence: TGTGCCAGCACCTCGAACACCGGGGAGCTGTTTTTT.

V is TRBV5-4 and J is TRBJ1-2; 7 bases fit TRBD1. This CDR3 has 15 amino acids. Germline CDR1 SGHNT, CDR2 YYREEE (reference sequence). The junction had 9 bases not matched to a gene; V was cut back by 0 bases and J by 7 bases. The CDR3 DNA reads as TGTGCCAGCAGCTTGGATACAGGGGCGGCGGGTGGCTACACCTTC. Translation gives CASSLDTGAAGGYTF. The full variable domain, completed using reference TRBV5-4 and TRBJ1-2, is ETGVTQSPTHLIKTRGQQVTLRCSSQSGHNTVSWYQQALGQGPQFIFQYYREEENGRGNFPPRFSGLQFPNYSSELNVNALELDDSALYLCASSLDTGAAGGYTFGSGTRLTVV.

This chain joins TRBV28 and TRBJ1-5, with a possible D match to TRBD1 (6 bases). Germline-derived CDR1 and CDR2 are MDHEN and SYDVKM. Trimming stripped 5 bases from V and 3 bases from J, with 14 bases between. The CDR3 runs 15 residues. CDR3 nucleotide sequence: TGTGCCAGCAGTGAGGGGGGGGGCCCCAATCAGCCCCAGCATTTT. Amino acid sequence: CASSEGGGPNQPQHF.

The V call is TRBV9, the J call TRBJ2-5; 12 bases agree with TRBD2. The CDR3 is made up of 15 amino acids. The germline V gene encodes CDR1 SGDLS and CDR2 YYNGEE. After removal of 3 bases from V and 4 bases from J, the junction contained 4 bases not matched to a gene. The CDR3 region is CASSAGLAGRETQYF. CDR3 DNA: TGTGCCAGCAGCGCAGGACTAGCGGGGAGAGAGACCCAGTACTTC.

The chain couples TRBV5-1 to TRBJ2-7; 8 nucleotides line up with TRBD2. There are 14 residues in the CDR3. V shed 1 base, J shed 7 bases, and the junction held 7 bases outside the gene matches. CDR1 is SGHRS and CDR2 is YFSETQ in the germline V gene. The CDR3 loop reads CASSLSQGLGEQYF. Written as DNA, the CDR3 is TGCGCCAGCAGCTTGAGTCAGGGACTAGGGGAGCAGTACTTC.

As for this clone: One junction end does not reproduce the germline sequence, and a read error may be involved. The chain employs TRBV5-6 and TRBJ1-1; D is ambiguous. The CDR3 totals 14 residues. Germline lookup yields CDR1 SGHDT and CDR2 YYEEEE. The DNA for the CDR3 is TGTGCCAGCACCTTGGGCAGCGAAAGCACTGAAGCTTTCTTT. This sequence encodes CASTLGSESTEAFF. The whole variable domain, remainder taken from reference TRBV5-6 and TRBJ1-1, is DAGVTQSPTHLIKTRGQQVTLRCSPKSGHDTVSWYQQALGQGPQFIFQYYEEEERQRGNFPDRFSGHQFPNYSSELNVNALLLGDSALYLCASTLGSESTEAFFGQGTRLTVV.

For the CDR3, the DNA is TGCGCCAGCAGCCAACAGACAGGGGAGGGCGGCTACACCTTC. As protein: CASSQQTGEGGYTF. The chain is built from TRBV4-3 and TRBJ1-2, with 8 bases fitting TRBD1. The CDR3 has 14 amino acids. The V segment lost 2 bases and the J segment 8 bases; nucleotides outside the gene matches: 7. The V gene's germline CDR1 is LGHNA and CDR2 YSLEER.

The chain recombines TRBV5-6 with TRBJ1-2; D gene unclear. CDR1 and CDR2 from the germline V gene are SGHDT and YYEEEE. The CDR3 sequence is 13 residues long. V dropped 4 bases and J dropped 4 bases, with 11 bases sitting between them. The CDR3 nucleotides read TGTGCCAGCAGCCGCACTACCCTCTATGGCTACACCTTC. Translating gives CASSRTTLYGYTF.

This chain uses TRBV7-3 with TRBJ2-1; D is ambiguous. This CDR3 contains 13 residues. The V gene lost 3 bases and the J gene lost 9 bases, with 12 bases spanning the gap. Germline loops: CDR1 SGHTA, CDR2 FQGTGA. This CDR3 reads CASSFDRGSEQFF. DNA of the CDR3: TGTGCCAGCAGCTTTGATCGCGGCAGTGAGCAGTTCTTC.

The chain carries TRBV7-3 and TRBJ1-1; unclear D gene. Germline values: CDR1 SGHTA, CDR2 FQGTGA. Trimming stripped 3 bases from V and 1 base from J, with 6 bases between. This CDR3 is built from 13 residues. CDR3 in amino acids: CASSFARNTEAFF. CDR3 coding DNA: TGTGCCAGCAGCTTTGCTAGGAACACTGAAGCTTTCTTT.

As to this clone: At one of its ends the junction is not consistent with the germline gene, which may arise from a read error. The chain uses TRBV9 and TRBJ2-3; tentative D call: TRBD2 (6 bases). In germline, CDR1 is SGDLS, CDR2 YYNGEE. This CDR3 is built from 15 residues. The CDR3 DNA reads TGTGCCAACAGCGCCTTTAGCGGAAACACAGATACGCAGTATTTT. Translating gives CANSAFSGNTDTQYF.

This chain uses TRBV7-3 with TRBJ2-1; D is perhaps TRBD1 (6 bases). The CDR3 extends over 15 amino acids. Germline CDR1 reads SGHTA; CDR2 reads FQGTGA. V lost 5 bases, J lost 7 bases, and 18 bases lay in between. The CDR3 bases are TGTGCCAGCAGCGAGAGGAACAGGGTCAGAAATGAGCAGTTCTTC. Translation: CASSERNRVRNEQFF.

This chain links TRBV19 with TRBJ1-2, with D possibly being TRBD1 (6 bases). CDR3 size: 16 residues. Per the germline V gene, CDR1 is LNHDA and CDR2 is SQIVND (reference sequence). Trimming removed 7 bases at V and 2 bases at J, with 20 bases between. The CDR3: CASTNGAYRANYGYTF. In DNA form, the CDR3 reads TGTGCCAGTACCAACGGGGCCTACAGGGCCAACTATGGCTACACCTTC.

The chain carries TRBV6-5 and TRBJ1-6, with D perhaps TRBD1 (5 bases). Per the germline V gene, CDR1 is MNHEY and CDR2 is SVGAGI. Trimming shortened V by 0 bases and J by 8 bases, and 14 bases separated the two germline ends. There are 16 residues in the CDR3. The CDR3 nucleotides are TGTGCCAGCAGTTACTCGACGGCAGGGTGGGATTCACCCCTCCACTTT. This gives the protein CASSYSTAGWDSPLHF.